The rows below give T cell receptor beta chains drawn from one sample of a study of cytomegalovirus exposure and HLA in healthy donors. Profiling relied on immunoSEQ multiplex PCR, and the TCRdb table lists in-frame clones only, not all of them. The sample records roughly 170,000 clones, 77% being singletons. Sequencing was done on a sample of PBMCs. Source of these receptors: a woman aged 25-40 years in good health and CMV-seronegative. The CDR3 runs from the conserved cysteine through the conserved F or W. The D gene is left open where the match is weak. Size values are once, few and many counts, or a class for expanded clones, and some rows have none.

J: TRBJ1-2
D: -
V: TRBV6-5
size: -
DNA: TGTGCCAGCAGCGATAGCGACACCTATGGCTACACCTTC
CDR3: CASSDSDTYGYTF

J: TRBJ2-7
D: TRBD2
V: TRBV5-4
size: once
DNA: TGTGCCAGCAGCCCCGGGACTATCCCCGAGCAGTACTTC
CDR3: CASSPGTIPEQYF

J: TRBJ1-5
D: -
V: TRBV6-1
size: -
DNA: TGTGCCAGCAGTGGCCAGGGTTTACAGCCCCAGCATTTT
CDR3: CASSGQGLQPQHF

J: TRBJ1-5
D: TRBD1
V: TRBV30
size: -
DNA: TGCGCCTGGAGTGACAGGGGACGAAATCAGCCCCAGCATTTT
CDR3: CAWSDRGRNQPQHF

J: TRBJ2-3
D: TRBD1
V: TRBV5-4
size: -
DNA: TGTGCCAGCAGCATCGACAGGGGACCAGGGACAGATACGCAGTATTTT
CDR3: CASSIDRGPGTDTQYF

J: TRBJ2-5
D: -
V: TRBV5-1
size: -
DNA: TGCGCCAGCAGCCCGGACAGCCTCCAAGAGACCCAGTACTTC
CDR3: CASSPDSLQETQYF

J: TRBJ2-1
D: -
V: TRBV27
size: -
DNA: TGTGCCAGCAGTTTAGGTACAGGATTTAGCAATGAGCAGTTCTTC
CDR3: CASSLGTGFSNEQFF

J: TRBJ1-1
D: -
V: TRBV28
size: -
DNA: TGTGCCAGCAGGCGTGGGGCGAACACTGAAGCTTTCTTT
CDR3: CASRRGANTEAFF

J: TRBJ2-7
D: -
V: TRBV4-1
size: few
DNA: TGCGCCAGCAGCCCGAACGCCGGGACAACTCTGTCCTACGAGCAGTACTTC
CDR3: CASSPNAGTTLSYEQYF

J: TRBJ2-7
D: -
V: TRBV14
size: -
DNA: TGTGCCAGCAGCCAAGGGCAGGAACTCTCCTACGAGCAGTACTTC
CDR3: CASSQGQELSYEQYF

J: TRBJ2-3
D: -
V: TRBV11-3
size: -
DNA: TGTGCCAGCAGCTACGACGGAGCTAGCACAGATACGCAGTATTTT
CDR3: CASSYDGASTDTQYF

J: TRBJ1-1
D: TRBD1
V: TRBV28
size: -
DNA: TGTGCCAGCAGTTTAACAGGGGGCATCACTGAAGCTTTCTTT
CDR3: CASSLTGGITEAFF

J: TRBJ2-7
D: -
V: TRBV27
size: -
DNA: TGTGCCAGCAGTTCCTCACAGGGCCCTACCTACGAGCAGTACTTC
CDR3: CASSSSQGPTYEQYF

J: TRBJ1-5
D: TRBD1
V: TRBV9
size: -
DNA: TGTGCCAGCAGCGCGACAGGGGGGGGCAATCAGCCCCAGCATTTT
CDR3: CASSATGGGNQPQHF

J: TRBJ1-2
D: TRBD1
V: TRBV7-2
size: -
DNA: TGTGCCAGCAGCATTGTCGGGACAGCCTTCTTC
CDR3: CASSIVGTAFF